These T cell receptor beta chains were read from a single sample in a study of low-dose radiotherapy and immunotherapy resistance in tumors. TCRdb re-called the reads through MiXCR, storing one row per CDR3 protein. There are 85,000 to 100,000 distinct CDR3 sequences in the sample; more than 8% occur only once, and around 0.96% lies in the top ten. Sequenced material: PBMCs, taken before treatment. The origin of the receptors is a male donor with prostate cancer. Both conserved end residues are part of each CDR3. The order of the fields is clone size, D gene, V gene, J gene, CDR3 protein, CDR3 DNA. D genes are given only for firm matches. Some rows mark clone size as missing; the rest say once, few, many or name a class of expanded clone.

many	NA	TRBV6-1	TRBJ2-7	CASSEGRVNPAYEQYF	TGTGCCAGCAGTGAAGGCCGGGTAAATCCCGCCTACGAGCAGTACTTC
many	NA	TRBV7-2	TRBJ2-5	CASSPSGHVETQYF	TGTGCCAGCAGCCCGTCAGGGCATGTAGAGACCCAGTACTTC
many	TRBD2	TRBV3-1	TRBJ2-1	CASSQVGLGREFVINEQFF	TGTGCCAGCAGCCAAGTCGGGCTCGGGCGGGAGTTCGTTATCAATGAGCAGTTCTTC
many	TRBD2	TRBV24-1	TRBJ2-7	CATSDHRDGGNEQYF	TGTGCCACCAGTGATCATAGGGACGGGGGGAACGAGCAGTACTTC
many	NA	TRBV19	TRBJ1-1	CASTDGGEAFF	TGTGCCAGTACCGATGGGGGTGAAGCTTTCTTT
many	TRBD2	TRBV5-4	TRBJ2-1	CASSSGTSGYNEQFF	TGTGCCAGCAGCTCCGGGACTAGCGGCTACAATGAGCAGTTCTTC
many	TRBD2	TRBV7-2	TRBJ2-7	CASSFPSSGAGSYEQYF	TGTGCCAGCAGCTTTCCGTCTAGCGGGGCGGGATCCTACGAGCAGTACTTC
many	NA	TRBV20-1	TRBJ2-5	CSANVLTSWETQYF	TGCAGTGCTAATGTCCTCACTAGCTGGGAGACCCAGTACTTC
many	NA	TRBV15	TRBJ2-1	CATSSGGSSYNEQFF	TGTGCCACCAGCAGCGGTGGGAGCTCCTACAATGAGCAGTTCTTC
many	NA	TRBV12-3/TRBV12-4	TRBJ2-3	CASSLVAQDTYTQYF	TGTGCCAGCAGTTTAGTAGCCCAGGACACATATACGCAGTATTTT
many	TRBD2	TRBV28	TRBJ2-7	CASSHIGTSGVYEQYF	TGTGCCAGCAGCCACATTGGGACTAGCGGGGTCTACGAGCAGTACTTC
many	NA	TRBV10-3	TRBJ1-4	CAISGAENEKLFF	TGTGCCATCAGTGGAGCAGAGAATGAAAAACTGTTTTTT
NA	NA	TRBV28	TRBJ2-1	CASSSGAPGRSGEFF	TGTGCCAGCAGCTCCGGCGCTCCGGGACGGAGTGGGGAGTTCTTC
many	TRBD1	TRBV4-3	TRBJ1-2	CASSQSSGQTPNYGYTF	TGCGCCAGCAGCCAGAGCTCGGGACAGACCCCTAACTATGGCTACACCTTC
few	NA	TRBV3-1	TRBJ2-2	CASRPESYTGELFF	TGTGCCAGCAGGCCAGAGAGCTACACCGGGGAGCTGTTTTTT
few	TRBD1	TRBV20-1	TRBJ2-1	CSARDRDRINEQFF	TGCAGTGCTAGGGACAGGGACAGGATCAATGAGCAGTTCTTC
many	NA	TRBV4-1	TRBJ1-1	CASSQESTNTEAFF	TGCGCCAGCAGCCAAGAGAGCACGAACACTGAAGCTTTCTTT
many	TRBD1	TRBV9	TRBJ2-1	CASSGDRDPYNEQFF	TGTGCCAGCAGTGGTGACAGGGACCCCTACAATGAGCAGTTCTTC
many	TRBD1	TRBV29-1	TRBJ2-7	CSAQQGGSYEQYF	TGCAGCGCACAACAGGGGGGCTCCTACGAGCAGTACTTC
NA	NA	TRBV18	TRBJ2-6	CASSPYSSVLSVANVLPF	TGTGCCAGCTCACCATATTCTAGCGTGCTCTCTGTGGCCAACGTCCTGCCTTTC
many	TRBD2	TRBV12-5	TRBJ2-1	CASGLVGRGTSHLRHEQFF	TGTGCTAGTGGTTTGGTAGGGCGCGGGACTAGCCACTTAAGGCATGAGCAGTTCTTC
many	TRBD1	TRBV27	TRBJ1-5	CASSPRGQGVGNQPQHF	TGTGCCAGCAGTCCAAGGGGACAGGGGGTTGGCAATCAGCCCCAGCATTTT
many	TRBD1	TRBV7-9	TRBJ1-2	CASRSPTGVGGYGYTF	TGTGCCAGCAGATCCCCGACAGGGGTCGGCGGCTATGGCTACACCTTC
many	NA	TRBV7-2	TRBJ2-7	CASSLSVGPGEQYF	TGTGCCAGCAGCTTATCAGTGGGACCGGGCGAGCAGTACTTC
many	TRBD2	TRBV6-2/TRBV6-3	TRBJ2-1	CASRRLAGGNNEQFF	TGTGCCAGCAGACGACTAGCGGGAGGGAACAATGAGCAGTTCTTC
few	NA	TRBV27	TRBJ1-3	CASSLSGPGNTIYF	TGTGCCAGCAGTTTAAGCGGTCCGGGTAACACCATATATTTT
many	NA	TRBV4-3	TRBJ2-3	CASSQDVMDTQYF	TGCGCCAGCAGCCAAGATGTCATGGATACGCAGTATTTT
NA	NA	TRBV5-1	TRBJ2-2	CASSLTSLNTGELFF	TGCGCCAGCAGCTTGACTAGCCTAAACACCGGGGAGCTGTTTTTT
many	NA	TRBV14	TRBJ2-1	CASSQEEGSALNEQFF	TGTGCCAGCAGCCAAGAGGAGGGGAGTGCTCTCAATGAGCAGTTCTTC